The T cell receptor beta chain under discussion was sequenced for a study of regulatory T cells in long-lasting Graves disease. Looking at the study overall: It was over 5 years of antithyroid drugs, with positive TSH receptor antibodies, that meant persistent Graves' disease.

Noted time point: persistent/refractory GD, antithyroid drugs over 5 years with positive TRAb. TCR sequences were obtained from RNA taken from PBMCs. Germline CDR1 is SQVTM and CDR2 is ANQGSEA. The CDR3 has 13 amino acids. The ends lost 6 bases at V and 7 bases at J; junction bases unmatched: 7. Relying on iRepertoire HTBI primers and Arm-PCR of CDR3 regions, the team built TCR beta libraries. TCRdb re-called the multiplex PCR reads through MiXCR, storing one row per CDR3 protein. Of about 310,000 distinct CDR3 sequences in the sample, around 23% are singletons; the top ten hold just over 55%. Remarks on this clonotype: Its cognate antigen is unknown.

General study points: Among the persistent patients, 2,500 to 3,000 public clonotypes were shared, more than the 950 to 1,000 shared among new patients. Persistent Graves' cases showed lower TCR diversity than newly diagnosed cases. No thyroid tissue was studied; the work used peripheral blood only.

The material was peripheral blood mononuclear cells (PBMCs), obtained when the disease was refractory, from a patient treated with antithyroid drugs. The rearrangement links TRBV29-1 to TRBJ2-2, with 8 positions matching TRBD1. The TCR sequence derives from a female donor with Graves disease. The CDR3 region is CSVGQGAGGELFF. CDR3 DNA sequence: TGCAGCGTGGGGCAGGGGGCCGGCGGGGAGCTGTTTTTT.